Listed below are T cell receptor beta chains from one sample, sequenced in a study of control samples from healthy donors and cancer patients. Clones were sequenced by immunoSEQ multiplex PCR, and TCRdb holds only the in-frame ones, with some missing. The table lists roughly 160,000 clones, around 94% of them singletons. Material: PBMCs. These receptors were collected from a man in his fifties or sixties with colorectal cancer. Both conserved end residues are part of each CDR3. D genes are given only for firm matches. Where a row states a size, it is once, few, many or the class of an expanded clone; other rows omit it.

cdr3_nt,cdr3_aa,d_call,j_call,v_call,clone_size
TGTGCCTGGAGTGGTCCTAGACAGCGAATGAACACTGAAGCTTTCTTT,CAWSGPRQRMNTEAFF,NA,TRBJ1-1,TRBV30,NA
TGTGCCAGCAGCCCCCTCTCAGATACGCAGTATTTT,CASSPLSDTQYF,NA,TRBJ2-3,TRBV7-2,NA
TGCGCCAGCAGCTTGGCAGGACAGGGGAACACCGGGGAGCTGTTTTTT,CASSLAGQGNTGELFF,TRBD1,TRBJ2-2,TRBV5-1,NA
TGCGCCAGCAGCCGAGCTTTACCTGGCTACACCTTC,CASSRALPGYTF,NA,TRBJ1-2,TRBV4-3,once
TGTGCCAGTAGTAACGGGGGAGGAGGAAACACCATATATTTT,CASSNGGGGNTIYF,NA,TRBJ1-3,TRBV19,NA
TGTGCCAGCAGCTTACCTAGCGGGGGCACAGATACGCAGTATTTT,CASSLPSGGTDTQYF,TRBD2,TRBJ2-3,TRBV7-9,NA
TGTGCCAGCAGTTACTCCCTACGTCAAGAGACCCAGTACTTC,CASSYSLRQETQYF,NA,TRBJ2-5,TRBV6-2/TRBV6-3,once
TGTGCCAGCAGCTTAGAGTCAGGCTATGGCTACACCTTC,CASSLESGYGYTF,NA,TRBJ1-2,TRBV7-2,NA
TGTGCCAGCAGCGTAGTTGGGACGATGAGAACTGAAGCTTTCTTT,CASSVVGTMRTEAFF,NA,TRBJ1-1,TRBV9,once
TGTGCCAGCAGCTTACAACTGATGGGGAATCAGCCCCAGCATTTT,CASSLQLMGNQPQHF,NA,TRBJ1-5,TRBV7-8,once
TGTGCCAGCAGCTTGGGAGGGATAGAGGAGACCCAGTACTTC,CASSLGGIEETQYF,NA,TRBJ2-5,TRBV5-4,few
TGCGCCAGCAGCCGGGGACCCCTTAGCAATCAGCCCCAGCATTTT,CASSRGPLSNQPQHF,NA,TRBJ1-5,TRBV4-1,NA
TGTGCCAGCAGTTACTTAGGGGCAGGGGAAGAGACCCAGTACTTC,CASSYLGAGEETQYF,NA,TRBJ2-5,TRBV6-5,NA
TGTGCCAGCAGCTGGGCTCAGTCTTGGGGGGGACAAGGCTACACCTTC,CASSWAQSWGGQGYTF,NA,TRBJ1-2,TRBV5-5,NA
TGTGCCAGCAGTGAAGCTAGCGGGGGGTACAATGAGCAGTTCTTC,CASSEASGGYNEQFF,TRBD2,TRBJ2-1,TRBV6-1,NA
TGTGCCGGCAGAGCTCCGGGACAAATTAATTCACCCCTCCACTTT,CAGRAPGQINSPLHF,NA,TRBJ1-6,TRBV6-6,NA
TGTGCCAGTAGTACCACAGGGGACACAAGCAATCAGCCCCAGCATTTT,CASSTTGDTSNQPQHF,TRBD1,TRBJ1-5,TRBV19,NA
TGTGCCTGGGGGTTACGGGCAGGTGGCCGGAGGTACTTC,CAWGLRAGGRRYF,NA,TRBJ2-7,TRBV30,NA
TGTGCCAGCAGCCGGGACGGGAAGAATCAGCCCCAGCATTTT,CASSRDGKNQPQHF,NA,TRBJ1-5,TRBV2,NA
TGTGCCACCCGGGGACTCGCCTACAATGAGCAGTTCTTC,CATRGLAYNEQFF,NA,TRBJ2-1,TRBV27,once
TGTGCCAGCTCACCGAACAGGGGAGAGACCCAGTACTTC,CASSPNRGETQYF,TRBD1,TRBJ2-5,TRBV18,NA
TGTGCCAGCAGTTTTATAGGCACTGAAGCTTTCTTT,CASSFIGTEAFF,NA,TRBJ1-1,TRBV28,NA
TGCGCCAGCAGCCCGGCCCTTGCTGGCACAGATACGCAGTATTTT,CASSPALAGTDTQYF,NA,TRBJ2-3,TRBV5-1,NA
TGTGCCAGCAGCTTAACAGGTCCCTATGGCTACACCTTC,CASSLTGPYGYTF,NA,TRBJ1-2,TRBV7-9,NA
TGTGCCAGCAGCTTAACGACAGGTGGGGCCAACGTCCTGACTTTC,CASSLTTGGANVLTF,NA,TRBJ2-6,TRBV7-2,NA
TGTGCCAGCAGTTTACGGGCTGAGTCCTACGAGCAGTACTTC,CASSLRAESYEQYF,NA,TRBJ2-7,TRBV27,NA
TGTGCCAGCAGTGGGGGACTAGCGGGGGAAGAGACCCAGTACTTC,CASSGGLAGEETQYF,TRBD2,TRBJ2-5,TRBV2,NA
TGCAGCGCATCGGTGGCTAACTATGGCTACACCTTC,CSASVANYGYTF,NA,TRBJ1-2,TRBV29-1,NA
TGCGCCAGCAGCTCCGGTCCTCAGACGGGTGAAAAACTGTTTTTT,CASSSGPQTGEKLFF,NA,TRBJ1-4,TRBV5-1,NA
TGTGCCAGCAGACACGAGGGCCGCGAGCAGTACTTC,CASRHEGREQYF,NA,TRBJ2-7,TRBV2,NA
TGTGCCAGCAGCCGGGCCGGGGCTTCTGAAGCTTTCTTT,CASSRAGASEAFF,NA,TRBJ1-1,TRBV11-2,NA
TGTGCCAGCAGCCAAGACAGGACTATCACAGATACGCAGTATTTT,CASSQDRTITDTQYF,NA,TRBJ2-3,TRBV4-2,NA
TGTGCCTCGGGGGGGTCGGGGGCCGGCCACGAGCAGTACTTC,CASGGSGAGHEQYF,TRBD2,TRBJ2-7,TRBV30,once
TGTGCCAGCAGCCCGGCTAGCGGGGGGGCCTACGAGCAGTACTTC,CASSPASGGAYEQYF,TRBD2,TRBJ2-7,TRBV7-2,NA
TGTGCCAGTAGTATCCCCCAAATACAGGGTACTTATCAGCCCCAGCATTTT,CASSIPQIQGTYQPQHF,NA,TRBJ1-5,TRBV19,NA
TGTGCCATCAGTAAGACTAGCGGGGGGGTGAACACCGGGGAGCTGTTTTTT,CAISKTSGGVNTGELFF,TRBD2,TRBJ2-2,TRBV10-3,NA
TGTGCCTGGAGTGGCCGATGGGAGGGTGGAAATGGCTACACCTTC,CAWSGRWEGGNGYTF,NA,TRBJ1-2,TRBV30,once